The 3 T cell receptor beta chains listed next were all sequenced from one sample in a study of blood T cell repertoires in COVID-19. Measured with immunoSEQ multiplex PCR; TCRdb has only the in-frame clones, and not every one. The sample holds 190,000 or so clones, about 88% seen once. The sequenced sample was peripheral blood. The source of these receptors is a woman aged 25 to 39 with active or convalescent COVID-19.

In DNA form, the CDR3 reads TGTGCCAGCAGTTTAGTTACAGTATCTAACTATGGCTACACCTTC. The encoded protein is CASSLVTVSNYGYTF. The J gene is TRBJ1-2, the V gene TRBV28; no definite D call. The V and J ends lost 2 bases and 0 bases respectively, with 10 bases between them. Germline V gene lookup returns CDR1 MDHEN and CDR2 SYDVKM. The CDR3 contains 15 residues.

This rearrangement joins TRBV12-3 or TRBV12-4 to TRBJ1-1, with D tentatively TRBD1 (5 bases). V was pared by 4 bases and J by 3 bases, with 9 bases between. The CDR3 has 13 residues. CDR3 residues: CASSYQGYTEAFF. CDR3 in DNA: TGTGCCAGCAGTTACCAGGGCTACACTGAAGCTTTCTTT.

The J gene is TRBJ1-5, the V gene TRBV2, with TRBD1 matching over 8 bases. Per the germline V gene, CDR1 is SNHLY and CDR2 is FYNNEI. The CDR3 is 15 residues long. Trimming at V came to 4 bases and at J to 3 bases, leaving 5 bases not matched to a gene. CDR3 residues: CASSATGALNQPQHF. In DNA form, the CDR3 reads TGTGCCAGCAGTGCGACAGGGGCTCTCAATCAGCCCCAGCATTTT.